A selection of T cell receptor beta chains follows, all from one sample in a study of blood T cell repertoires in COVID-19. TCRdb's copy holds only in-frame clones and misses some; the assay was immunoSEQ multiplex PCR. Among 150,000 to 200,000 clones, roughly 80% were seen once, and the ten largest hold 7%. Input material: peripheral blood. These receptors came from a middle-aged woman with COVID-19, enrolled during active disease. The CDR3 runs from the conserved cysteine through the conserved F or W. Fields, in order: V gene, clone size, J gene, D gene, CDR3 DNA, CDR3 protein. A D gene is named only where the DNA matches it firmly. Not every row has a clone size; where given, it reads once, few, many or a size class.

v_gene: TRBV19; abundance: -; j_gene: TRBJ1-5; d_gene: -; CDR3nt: TGTGCCGTAAAGGAGGGGCCGAGCAATCAGCCCCAGCATTTT; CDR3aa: CAVKEGPSNQPQHF
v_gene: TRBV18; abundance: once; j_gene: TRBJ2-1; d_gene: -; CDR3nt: TGTGCCAGCGACTCCTCGGGCGGGGCCTCCGACAATGAGCAGTTCTTC; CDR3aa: CASDSSGGASDNEQFF
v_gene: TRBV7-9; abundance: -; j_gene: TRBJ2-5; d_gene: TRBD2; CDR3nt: TGTGCCAGCAGCTTAGGGCTAGCGGGGTACCAAGAGACCCAGTACTTC; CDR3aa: CASSLGLAGYQETQYF
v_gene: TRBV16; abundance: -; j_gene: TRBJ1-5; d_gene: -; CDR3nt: TGTGCCAGCAGCCAATCGACCGGAGCGGGACTTCAGCCCCAGCATTTT; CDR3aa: CASSQSTGAGLQPQHF
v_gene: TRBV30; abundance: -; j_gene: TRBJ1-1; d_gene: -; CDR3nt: TGTGCCTGGAGACTGAGGATGAACACTGAAGCTTTCTTT; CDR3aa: CAWRLRMNTEAFF
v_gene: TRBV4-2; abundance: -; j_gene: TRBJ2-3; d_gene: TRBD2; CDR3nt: TGTGCCAGCAGCCAAGGGGGACTAGCGGGGACAGATACGCAGTATTTT; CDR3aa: CASSQGGLAGTDTQYF
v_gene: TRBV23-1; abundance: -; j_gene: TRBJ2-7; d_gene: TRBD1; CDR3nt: TGCGCCAGCAGTCAATATGGGACAGGGGCCACCTACGAGCAGTACTTC; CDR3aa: CASSQYGTGATYEQYF
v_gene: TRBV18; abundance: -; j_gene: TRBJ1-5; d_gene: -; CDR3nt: TGTGCCAGCTCACCGGGGTTTACAGGGACTCAGCCCCAGCATTTT; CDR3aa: CASSPGFTGTQPQHF
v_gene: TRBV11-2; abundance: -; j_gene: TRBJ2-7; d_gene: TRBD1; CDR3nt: TGTGCCAGCAGCCGAACCTCGACAGGGTTCAGGTCCGTTAACGAGCAGTACTTC; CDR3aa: CASSRTSTGFRSVNEQYF
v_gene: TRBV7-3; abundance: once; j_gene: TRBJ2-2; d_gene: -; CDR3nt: TGTGCCAGCAGCTTAGTACCAACCCTAAACGGCGGGGAGCTGTTTTTT; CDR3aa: CASSLVPTLNGGELFF
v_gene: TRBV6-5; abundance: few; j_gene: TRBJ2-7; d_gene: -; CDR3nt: TGTGCCAGCAGCCTCGACAGCCTGGCCTACGAGCAGTACTTC; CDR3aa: CASSLDSLAYEQYF
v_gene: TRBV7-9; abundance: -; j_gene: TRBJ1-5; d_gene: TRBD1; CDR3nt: TGTGCCAGCAGCGTACAGGGGAATCAGCCCCAGCATTTT; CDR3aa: CASSVQGNQPQHF
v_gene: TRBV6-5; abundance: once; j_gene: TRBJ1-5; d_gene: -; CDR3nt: TGTGCCAGCACGGGGTATTATAGCAATCAGCCCCAGCATTTT; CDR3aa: CASTGYYSNQPQHF
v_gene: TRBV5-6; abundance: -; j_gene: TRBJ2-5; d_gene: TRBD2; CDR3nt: TGTGCCAGCAGCCCTGGTTTACTAGCGGGAGGCTACCAAGAGACCCAGTACTTC; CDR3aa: CASSPGLLAGGYQETQYF
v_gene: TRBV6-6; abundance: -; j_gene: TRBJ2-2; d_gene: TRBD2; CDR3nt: TGTGCCAGCAGTCCAGGGTCAATTCAACCGGGGGGGCCTCCCGGGGAGCTGTTTTTT; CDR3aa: CASSPGSIQPGGPPGELFF
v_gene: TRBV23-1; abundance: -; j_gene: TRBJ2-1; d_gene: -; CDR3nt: TGCGCCAGCAGTCAATCGAGGGGGCGCGAAGGGGGGCGAGTTGCCTACTACAATGAGCAGTTCTTC; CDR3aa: CASSQSRGREGGRVAYYNEQFF
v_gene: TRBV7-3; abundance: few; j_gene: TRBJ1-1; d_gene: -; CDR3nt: TGTGCCAGCAGCTTAGAGGTGAACACTGAAGCTTTCTTT; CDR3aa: CASSLEVNTEAFF
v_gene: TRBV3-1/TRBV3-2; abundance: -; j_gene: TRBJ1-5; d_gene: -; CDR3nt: TGTGCCAGCAGCCAAGATCACAGCTTCAATCAGCCCCAGCATTTT; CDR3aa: CASSQDHSFNQPQHF
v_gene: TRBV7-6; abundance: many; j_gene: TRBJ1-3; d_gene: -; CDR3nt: TGTGCCAGCAGCGATCCGGGGAGGGACTCTGGAAACACCATATATTTT; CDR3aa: CASSDPGRDSGNTIYF
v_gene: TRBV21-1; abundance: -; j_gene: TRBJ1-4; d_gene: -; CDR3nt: TGTGCCAGCAGAACTTCAGGCGATACAACTAATGAAAAACTGTTTTTT; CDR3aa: CASRTSGDTTNEKLFF
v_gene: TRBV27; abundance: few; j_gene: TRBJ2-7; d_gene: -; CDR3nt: TGTGCCAGCAGAATAGGGGACAACGAGCAGTACTTC; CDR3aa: CASRIGDNEQYF
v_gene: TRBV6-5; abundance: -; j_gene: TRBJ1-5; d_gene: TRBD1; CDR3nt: TGTGCCAGCAGAACGACAGGGGTCGGGAATCAGCCCCAGCATTTT; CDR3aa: CASRTTGVGNQPQHF
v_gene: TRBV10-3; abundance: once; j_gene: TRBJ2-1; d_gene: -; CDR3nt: TGTGCCATCAACCCTGGCAGGTCCAATGAGCAGTTCTTC; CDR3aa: CAINPGRSNEQFF
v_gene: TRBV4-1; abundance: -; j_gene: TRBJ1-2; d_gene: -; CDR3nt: TGCGCCAGCACATCCCTAGGGGACTATGGCTACACCTTC; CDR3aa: CASTSLGDYGYTF
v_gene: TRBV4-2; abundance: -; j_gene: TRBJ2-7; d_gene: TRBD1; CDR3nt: TGTGCCAGCAGCCCGCCGGGACAGGCCTCCTACGAGCAGTACTTC; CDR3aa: CASSPPGQASYEQYF
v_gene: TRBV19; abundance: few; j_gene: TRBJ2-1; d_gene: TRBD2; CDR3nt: TGTGCCAGTAGTATAGACAGAGGACTAGTTATTGAGCAGTTCTTC; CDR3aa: CASSIDRGLVIEQFF
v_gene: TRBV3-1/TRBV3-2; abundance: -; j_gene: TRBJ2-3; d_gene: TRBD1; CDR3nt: TGTGCCAGCAGCCCCACCTACGAAGACAGGGCCACGACAGATACGCAGTATTTT; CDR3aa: CASSPTYEDRATTDTQYF
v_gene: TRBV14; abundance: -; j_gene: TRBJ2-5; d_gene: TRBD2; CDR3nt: TGTGCCAGCAGCCCAAGACAGCGGGAGGGCCTCGGAGAGACCCAGTACTTC; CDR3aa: CASSPRQREGLGETQYF
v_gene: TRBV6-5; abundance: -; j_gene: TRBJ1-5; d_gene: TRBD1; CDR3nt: TGTGCCAGCAGTAAGACAGGGGGCGGCAATCAGCCCCAGCATTTT; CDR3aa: CASSKTGGGNQPQHF
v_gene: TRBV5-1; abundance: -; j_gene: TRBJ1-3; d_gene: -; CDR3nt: TGCGCCAGCAATCCCGGAGGGTCTGGAAACACCATATATTTT; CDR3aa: CASNPGGSGNTIYF
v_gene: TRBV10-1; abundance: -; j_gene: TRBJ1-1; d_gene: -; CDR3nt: TGCGCCAGCGGAAGCCCACAGGGTTTCACTGAAGCTTTCTTT; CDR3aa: CASGSPQGFTEAFF
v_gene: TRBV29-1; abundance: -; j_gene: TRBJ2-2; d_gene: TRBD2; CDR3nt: TGCAGCGCCTGGGACACTAGCGGGAGTCGGGGGGAGCTGTTTTTT; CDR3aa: CSAWDTSGSRGELFF
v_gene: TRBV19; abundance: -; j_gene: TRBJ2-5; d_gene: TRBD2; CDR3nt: TGTGCCAGTAGTACTAGCGGGAGGGAGACCCAGTACTTC; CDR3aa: CASSTSGRETQYF
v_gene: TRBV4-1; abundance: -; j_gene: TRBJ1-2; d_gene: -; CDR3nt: TGCGCCAGCAGACTACTAATCCTTGACGGTGACTATGGCTACACCTTC; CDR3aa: CASRLLILDGDYGYTF